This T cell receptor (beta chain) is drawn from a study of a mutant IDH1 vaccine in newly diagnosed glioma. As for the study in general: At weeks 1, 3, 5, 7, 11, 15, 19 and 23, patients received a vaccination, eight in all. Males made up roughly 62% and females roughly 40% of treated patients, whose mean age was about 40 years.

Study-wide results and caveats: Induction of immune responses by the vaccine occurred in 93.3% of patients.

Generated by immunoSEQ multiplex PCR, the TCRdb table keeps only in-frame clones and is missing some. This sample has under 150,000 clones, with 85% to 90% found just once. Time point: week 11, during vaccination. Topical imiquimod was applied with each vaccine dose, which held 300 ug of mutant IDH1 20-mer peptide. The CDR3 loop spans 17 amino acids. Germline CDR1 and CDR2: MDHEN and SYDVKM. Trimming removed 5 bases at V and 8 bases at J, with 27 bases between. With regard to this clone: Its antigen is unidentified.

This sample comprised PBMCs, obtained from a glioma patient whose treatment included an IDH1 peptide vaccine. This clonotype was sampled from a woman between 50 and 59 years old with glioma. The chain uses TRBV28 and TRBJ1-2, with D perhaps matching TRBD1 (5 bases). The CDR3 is CASSQSWGVGHIFGYTF. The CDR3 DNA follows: TGTGCCAGCAGTCAATCGTGGGGCGTTGGGCATATCTTCGGCTACACCTTC.